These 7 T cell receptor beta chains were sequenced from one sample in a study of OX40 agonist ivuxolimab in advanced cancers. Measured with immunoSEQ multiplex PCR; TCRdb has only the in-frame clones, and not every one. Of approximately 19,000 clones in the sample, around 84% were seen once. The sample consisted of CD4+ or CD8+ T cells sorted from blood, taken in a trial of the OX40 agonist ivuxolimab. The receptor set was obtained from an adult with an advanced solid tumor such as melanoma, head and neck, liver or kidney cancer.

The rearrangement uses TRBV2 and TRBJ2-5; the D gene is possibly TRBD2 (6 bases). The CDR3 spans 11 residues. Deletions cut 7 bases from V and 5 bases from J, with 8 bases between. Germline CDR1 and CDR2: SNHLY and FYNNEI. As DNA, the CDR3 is TGTGCCAGCATCGGAGGGGAGACCCAGTACTTC. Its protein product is CASIGGETQYF.

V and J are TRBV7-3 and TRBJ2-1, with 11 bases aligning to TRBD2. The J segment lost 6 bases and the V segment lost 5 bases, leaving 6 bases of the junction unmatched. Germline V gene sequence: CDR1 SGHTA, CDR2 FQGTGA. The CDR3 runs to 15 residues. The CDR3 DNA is TGTGCCAGCAGCCCACTAGCGGGGGCCCTCAATGAGCAGTTCTTC. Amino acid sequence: CASSPLAGALNEQFF.

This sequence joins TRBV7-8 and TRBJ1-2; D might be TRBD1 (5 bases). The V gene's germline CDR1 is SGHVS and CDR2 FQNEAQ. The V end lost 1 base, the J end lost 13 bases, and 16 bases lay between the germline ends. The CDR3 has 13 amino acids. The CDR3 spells CASSLEGWASSTF. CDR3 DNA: TGTGCCAGCAGCTTAGAGGGGTGGGCCTCGTCCACCTTC.

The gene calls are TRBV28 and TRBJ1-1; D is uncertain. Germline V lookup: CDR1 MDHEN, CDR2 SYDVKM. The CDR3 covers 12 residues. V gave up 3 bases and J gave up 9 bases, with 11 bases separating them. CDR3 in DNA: TGTGCCAGCAGTTTCCCCGAACCCCAAGCTTTCTTT. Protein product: CASSFPEPQAFF.

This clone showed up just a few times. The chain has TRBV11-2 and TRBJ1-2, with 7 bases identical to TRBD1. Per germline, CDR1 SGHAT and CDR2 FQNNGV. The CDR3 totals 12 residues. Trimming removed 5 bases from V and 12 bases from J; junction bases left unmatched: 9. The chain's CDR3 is CASSLGQEVNTF. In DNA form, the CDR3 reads TGTGCCAGCAGCCTAGGACAGGAGGTGAACACCTTC.

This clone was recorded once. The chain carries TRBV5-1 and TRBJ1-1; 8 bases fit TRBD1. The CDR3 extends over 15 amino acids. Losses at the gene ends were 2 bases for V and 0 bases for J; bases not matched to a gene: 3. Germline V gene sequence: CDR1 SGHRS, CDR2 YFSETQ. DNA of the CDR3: TGCGCCAGCAGCTTCCCAGGGGGCCTGAACACTGAAGCTTTCTTT. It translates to CASSFPGGLNTEAFF. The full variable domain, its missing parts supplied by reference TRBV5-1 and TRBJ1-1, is KAGVTQTPRYLIKTRGQQVTLSCSPISGHRSVSWYQQTPGQGLQFLFEYFSETQRNKGNFPGRFSGRQFSNSRSEMNVSTLELGDSALYLCASSFPGGLNTEAFFGQGTRLTVV.

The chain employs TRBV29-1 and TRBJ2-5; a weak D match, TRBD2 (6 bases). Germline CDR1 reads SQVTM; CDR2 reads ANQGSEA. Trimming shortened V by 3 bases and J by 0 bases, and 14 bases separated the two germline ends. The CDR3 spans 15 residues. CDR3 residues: CSVELAEIYQETQYF. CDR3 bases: TGCAGCGTTGAGTTAGCGGAGATCTACCAAGAGACCCAGTACTTC. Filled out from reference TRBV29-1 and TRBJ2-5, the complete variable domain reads SAVISQKPSRDICQRGTSLTIQCQVDSQVTMMFWYRQQPGQSLTLIATANQGSEATYESGFVIDKFPISRPNLTFSTLTVSNMSPEDSSIYLCSVELAEIYQETQYFGPGTRLLVL.